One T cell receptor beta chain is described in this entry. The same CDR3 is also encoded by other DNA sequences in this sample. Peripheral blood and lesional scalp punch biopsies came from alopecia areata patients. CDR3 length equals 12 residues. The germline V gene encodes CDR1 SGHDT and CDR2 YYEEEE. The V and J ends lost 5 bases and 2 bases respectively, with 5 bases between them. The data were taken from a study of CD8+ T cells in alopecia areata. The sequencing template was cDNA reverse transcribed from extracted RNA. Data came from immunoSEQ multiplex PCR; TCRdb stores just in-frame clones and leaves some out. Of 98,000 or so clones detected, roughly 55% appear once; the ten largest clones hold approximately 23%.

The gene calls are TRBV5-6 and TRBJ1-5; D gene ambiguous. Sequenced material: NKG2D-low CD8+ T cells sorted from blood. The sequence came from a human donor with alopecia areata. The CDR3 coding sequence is TGTGCCAGCAGTTCAGGCAATCAGCCCCAGCATTTT. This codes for CASSSGNQPQHF.